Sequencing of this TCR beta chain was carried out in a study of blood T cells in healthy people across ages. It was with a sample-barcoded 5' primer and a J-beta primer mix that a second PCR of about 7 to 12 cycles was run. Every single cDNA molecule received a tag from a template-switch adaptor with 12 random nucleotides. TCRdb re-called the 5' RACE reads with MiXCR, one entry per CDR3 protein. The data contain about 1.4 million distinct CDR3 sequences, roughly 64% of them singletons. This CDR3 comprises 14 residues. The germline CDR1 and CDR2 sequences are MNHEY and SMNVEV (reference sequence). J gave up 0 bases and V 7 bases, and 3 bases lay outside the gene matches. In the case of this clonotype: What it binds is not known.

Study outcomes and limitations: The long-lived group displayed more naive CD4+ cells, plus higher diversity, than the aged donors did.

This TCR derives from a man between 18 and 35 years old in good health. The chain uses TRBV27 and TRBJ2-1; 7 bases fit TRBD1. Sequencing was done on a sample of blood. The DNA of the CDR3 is TGTGCCAGCACACAGGGGTCCTCCTACAATGAGCAGTTCTTC. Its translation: CASTQGSSYNEQFF.